This entry describes one TCR beta chain. This clonotype was seen ten or more times. No antigen is known for it. No base qualities exist here, and no much larger clone lies one base off it. Amplification of TCR beta CDR3 regions was carried out from RNA transcripts. A first-round RT-PCR of the TCR CDR3 used the HTBI primer set with the Qiagen OneStep RT-PCR kit. Libraries were constructed in a second round of multiplex PCR, after which size selection and purification were performed. Libraries were sequenced paired-end with 100 bp reads on an Illumina HiSeq2000. In the paper's pipeline: SOAPnuke was used to process the raw data, removing reads that contained adapters or uncalled bases, had a mean Phred below 15, or lacked an exact match to the constant primer or identifier. High-quality paired reads were merged with COPE v1.2.5, and unique nucleotide sequences were defined as clonotypes. MiTCR v1.1 was used to align the clonotypes against IMGT TRBV, TRBD and TRBJ reference segments. Analysis was restricted to V-J combinations with a frequency above 0.0001, which covered 98% to 99.2% of repertoires. The TCS score was defined as the ratio of F50 (clonal expansion) to E x V (chaos), calculated using BLOSUM62-based TCRdist between CDR3 peptides within each V-J. Welch's t-statistics and random forest reduced around 550 V-J features to 10 to 15, which were used in a naive Bayes classifier (R e1071). TCRdb itself trimmed the public reads at Q25 with fastp, ran MiXCR and retained productive beta chains. Every distinct CDR3 protein forms one entry, paired with its most common genes and DNA. The V and J calls, along with clone size, are taken from TCRdb and not from the paper's own processing. The sample contains about 690,000 distinct CDR3 sequences, approximately 15% of them found a single time. 15% of the sample rests with the top ten.

The source of the sample is a study of T cells in Graves' hyperthyroidism and ophthalmopathy (dated by TCRdb to about 2019). As for the study more broadly: Peripheral blood samples were taken at the time of initial diagnosis, prior to any treatment. Prospective prediction of ophthalmopathy was tested in an independent validation cohort of some 19 hyperthyroidism patients and 17 patients who later progressed to ophthalmopathy. The approximately 97 discovery patients were randomly divided into training and test sets at a 7:3 ratio. Following sampling, methimazole starting at 30 mg daily was given to hyperthyroidism patients, and high-dose intravenous methylprednisolone was given to ophthalmopathy patients. According to the paper, TCR Vbeta CDR3 sequencing was carried out on 135 peripheral blood samples, which came from some 41 ophthalmopathy, under 80 hyperthyroidism and approximately 17 progressor patients. To identify TCR V-J signatures that set the groups apart, the researchers used a discovery cohort of about a hundred patients, made up of approximately 43 with Graves' ophthalmopathy and about 59 with stable Graves' hyperthyroidism. The study also compared thyroid tissue and blood T-cell repertoires from about six Graves' hyperthyroidism patients. Study-level results and caveats: A model built on a 13 V-J signature distinguished ophthalmopathy from stable hyperthyroidism, reaching 87.88% sensitivity and approximately 83% specificity in cross-validation and 80%/75% in testing. No statistical method was used to fix the sample size in advance, and group allocation was not hidden from the investigators. In validation, progression to ophthalmopathy was predicted by the model with 70% to 71% sensitivity and roughly 76% specificity, a median of approximately 6.5 months before onset. Blood samples also contained most of the expanded thyroid clonotypes (frequency above 0.001), which suggests that blood repertoires may reflect thyroid immune responses.

From V the trimming removes 2 bases and from J it removes 4 bases, while the gene matches leave 11 bases of the junction unaccounted for. The CDR3 measures 17 amino acids from cysteine to phenylalanine. The sequence is cut down to CDR3 DNA, 51 bases in frame from base 1. Looking up the germline V gene (reference sequence) yields CDR1 LNHDA and CDR2 SQIVND. Graves' hyperthyroidism was defined as stable when no progression to ophthalmopathy occurred over 18 months of follow-up. Hyperthyroidism patients were newly diagnosed, with disease duration under 2 months, and aged 18 to 65 years. Exclusion was applied to patients with uncontrolled infections, other autoimmune diseases, pregnancy or lactation. Diagnoses relied on clinical symptoms, serum thyroxine and TRAb, thyroid ultrasound and orbital computed tomography. PBMCs were separated from approximately 9.9 ml of fresh peripheral blood using Ficoll-Paque density gradient centrifugation. Trizol reagent was used to extract total RNA, and RNA quality was then checked on an Agilent 2100 Bioanalyzer.

This receptor was obtained from a man in his fifties with Graves' hyperthyroidism. Sequencing used blood. The chain is encoded by TRBV19 joined to TRBJ2-1, and 7 bases in between align with TRBD2. The encoded CDR3 is CASSIFAGVPNYNEQFF. The DNA reads TGTGCCAGTAGTATATTTGCGGGAGTGCCCAATTACAATGAGCAGTTCTTC.